This is a list of T cell receptor beta chains from one sample in a study of identical twins. Via MiXCR, TCRdb re-called the 5' RACE reads, giving one row per CDR3 protein. The sample gives around 1.7 million distinct CDR3 sequences, 25% to 35% of which show up once; about 0.25% is in the top ten. The sample was cord blood. Receptors originate from a newborn girl in good health. CDR3s include the opening cysteine and the closing phenylalanine or tryptophan. Fields, in order: V gene, J gene, clone size, D gene, CDR3 DNA, CDR3 protein. The D gene is left open where the match is weak. Not every row has a clone size; where given, it reads once, few, many or a size class.

V: TRBV5-6; J: TRBJ1-4; size: NA; D: NA; DNA: TGTGCCAGCAGCTTGGCCCCAGGAACTAATGAAAAACTGTTTTTT; CDR3: CASSLAPGTNEKLFF
V: TRBV10-3; J: TRBJ1-2; size: few; D: NA; DNA: TGTGCCATCAGGCAGGGTGGAGGTAACTATGGCTACACCTTC; CDR3: CAIRQGGGNYGYTF
V: TRBV27; J: TRBJ1-6; size: few; D: NA; DNA: TGTGCCAGCAGTTTCGCCCCCAAAGGGCGGAATTCACCCCTCCACTTT; CDR3: CASSFAPKGRNSPLHF
V: TRBV11-2; J: TRBJ2-7; size: few; D: TRBD1; DNA: TGTGCCAGCAGCTTATATCGCTGGGACAGGCCCTACGAGCAGTACTTC; CDR3: CASSLYRWDRPYEQYF
V: TRBV20-1; J: TRBJ2-3; size: few; D: TRBD2; DNA: TGCAGTGCTAGACCGCGGGGGTTTACGCAGTATTTT; CDR3: CSARPRGFTQYF
V: TRBV18; J: TRBJ1-1; size: once; D: NA; DNA: TGTGCCAGCTCAGCGGGCCTCTGGGCTAACACTGAAGCTTTCTTT; CDR3: CASSAGLWANTEAFF
V: TRBV6-2/TRBV6-3; J: TRBJ2-1; size: NA; D: TRBD2; DNA: TGTGCCAGCAGTTACTACGGGACTAACAATGAGCAGTTCTTC; CDR3: CASSYYGTNNEQFF
V: TRBV5-1; J: TRBJ2-1; size: NA; D: TRBD2; DNA: TGCGCCAGCAGACCTGAGCGGGAGGAGCAGTTCTTC; CDR3: CASRPEREEQFF
V: TRBV12-3/TRBV12-4; J: TRBJ1-1; size: few; D: NA; DNA: TGTGCCAGCAGTTTTTCCGGGTCCAACACTGAAGCTTTCTTT; CDR3: CASSFSGSNTEAFF
V: TRBV5-1; J: TRBJ2-7; size: few; D: TRBD1; DNA: TGCGCCAGCAGCGCGGGACAGGGTAGACGCTACGAGCAGTACTTC; CDR3: CASSAGQGRRYEQYF
V: TRBV20-1; J: TRBJ2-3; size: few; D: NA; DNA: TGCAGCAAACCAGTACGGGGTCTCGTGGCGCCCACAGATACGCAGTATTTT; CDR3: CSKPVRGLVAPTDTQYF
V: TRBV12-3/TRBV12-4; J: TRBJ2-1; size: NA; D: TRBD2; DNA: TGTGCCAGCAGGGAGCCTAAAGCGGGAGGGAGGGGGCAGTTCTTC; CDR3: CASREPKAGGRGQFF
V: TRBV9; J: TRBJ1-2; size: many; D: NA; DNA: TGTGCCAGCAGCCCGCGGGACGCCTATGGCTACACCTTC; CDR3: CASSPRDAYGYTF
V: TRBV4-1; J: TRBJ1-1; size: NA; D: TRBD1; DNA: TGCGCCAGCAGCCAAGATTACCTTCTCAGGGGGGGTGAAGCTTTCTTT; CDR3: CASSQDYLLRGGEAFF
V: TRBV7-2; J: TRBJ1-2; size: NA; D: NA; DNA: TGTGCCAGCAGCTTAATCCCTAACTATGGCTACACCTTC; CDR3: CASSLIPNYGYTF
V: TRBV10-3; J: TRBJ2-3; size: few; D: TRBD2; DNA: TGTGCCATCAGCGGGACTAGCGGTTCTAGCACAGATACGCAGTATTTT; CDR3: CAISGTSGSSTDTQYF
V: TRBV4-1; J: TRBJ2-7; size: few; D: TRBD1; DNA: TGCGCCAGCAGCCAAGCCCAGGGACAGGGGTACCTCTACGAGCAGTACTTC; CDR3: CASSQAQGQGYLYEQYF
V: TRBV20-1; J: TRBJ2-7; size: few; D: NA; DNA: TGCAGTGCTAGAGCCCCCCTCTCGTCCTACGAGCAGTACTTC; CDR3: CSARAPLSSYEQYF
V: TRBV9; J: TRBJ2-7; size: NA; D: NA; DNA: TGTGCCAGCAGCGTACGGGCATCGGGCTCCTACGAGCAGTACTTC; CDR3: CASSVRASGSYEQYF
V: TRBV4-1; J: TRBJ2-3; size: few; D: TRBD1; DNA: TGCGCCAGCAGCCAAGTTGTCGGGGACAGGGAAAGCACAGATACGCAGTATTTT; CDR3: CASSQVVGDRESTDTQYF
V: TRBV7-8; J: TRBJ2-1; size: NA; D: TRBD2; DNA: TGTGCCAGCAGCGACCCGGGACTAGCGGGAGGGTATAATGAGCAGTTCTTC; CDR3: CASSDPGLAGGYNEQFF
V: TRBV6-5; J: TRBJ1-1; size: few; D: TRBD1; DNA: TGTGCCAGCAAGCGACAGGGGGTGAACACTGAAGCTTTCTTT; CDR3: CASKRQGVNTEAFF
V: TRBV20-1; J: TRBJ1-6; size: NA; D: NA; DNA: TGCAGTGCTAGAGACGGCGGGGCGGTGAAGAATTCACCCCTCCACTTT; CDR3: CSARDGGAVKNSPLHF
V: TRBV4-1; J: TRBJ2-7; size: NA; D: TRBD2; DNA: TGCGCCAGCAGCCAAGGGATACTAGCGACCTCCTACGAGCAGTACTTC; CDR3: CASSQGILATSYEQYF
V: TRBV7-2; J: TRBJ1-2; size: many; D: NA; DNA: TGTGCCAGCAGCTCGCAGACAGGACCCTATGGCTACACCTTC; CDR3: CASSSQTGPYGYTF
V: TRBV10-3; J: TRBJ1-2; size: many; D: NA; DNA: TGTGCCATCAGTGAGTCACCTAACTATGGCTACACCTTC; CDR3: CAISESPNYGYTF
V: TRBV4-1; J: TRBJ2-3; size: NA; D: NA; DNA: TGCGCCAGCAGCCCCGAGGCCCGACCCGCCAAGGTAGATACGCAGTATTTT; CDR3: CASSPEARPAKVDTQYF
V: TRBV9; J: TRBJ1-4; size: NA; D: NA; DNA: TGTGCCAGCACCTCCTCCGGCGAAAAACTGTTTTTT; CDR3: CASTSSGEKLFF